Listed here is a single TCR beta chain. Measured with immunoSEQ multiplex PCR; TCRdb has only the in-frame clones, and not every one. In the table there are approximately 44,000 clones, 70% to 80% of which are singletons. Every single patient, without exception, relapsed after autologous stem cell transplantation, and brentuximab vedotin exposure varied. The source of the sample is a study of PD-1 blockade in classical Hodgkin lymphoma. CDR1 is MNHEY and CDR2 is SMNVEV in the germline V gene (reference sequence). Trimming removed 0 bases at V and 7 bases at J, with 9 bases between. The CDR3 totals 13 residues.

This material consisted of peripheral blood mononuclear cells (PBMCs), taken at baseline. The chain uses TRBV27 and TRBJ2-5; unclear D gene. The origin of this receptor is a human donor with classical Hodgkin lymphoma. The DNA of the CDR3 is TGTGCCAGCAGTTTATCCGAACACGGGACCCAGTACTTC. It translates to CASSLSEHGTQYF.